Shown below are 3 T cell receptor beta chains from a single sample sequenced in a study of T cell repertoires in cytomegalovirus infection. These receptors have no identified antigens. From the reads, TCRdb called clonotypes with MiXCR, one entry per CDR3 protein. The sample yields around 900,000 distinct CDR3 sequences, 30% to 40% seen once. Sequenced material: cultured CD8+ T cells from PBMCs, taken from culture after CMV antigen stimulation. The receptors shown here come from a human donor in good health (CMV status not recorded). Some clones in this sample may be carry-over from other donors' samples.

This clonotype was detected ten times or more. J is TRBJ1-1 and V is TRBV7-2, with 7 bases identical to TRBD1. Germline CDR1 SGHTA, CDR2 FQGNSA. The CDR3 has 14 residues. V shed 5 bases and J 3 bases; nucleotides not matched to a gene: 6. The CDR3 is CASSVRQGDTEAFF. For the CDR3, the DNA is TGTGCCAGCAGCGTCCGACAGGGAGACACTGAAGCTTTCTTT.

This clonotype was seen many times. V is TRBV7-9 and J is TRBJ1-2, with unresolved D. V lost 5 bases, J lost 5 bases, and 21 bases lay in between. Germline-derived CDR1 and CDR2 are SEHNR and FQNEAQ (reference sequence). This CDR3 region has 16 residues. CDR3 sequence: CASSHPQGLTFYGYTF. CDR3 coding DNA: TGTGCCAGCAGCCATCCACAAGGCCTGACTTTTTATGGCTACACCTTC.

A few counts support this clonotype. This chain connects TRBV19 to TRBJ2-2; no definite D call. The length of the CDR3 is 12 residues. Germline V gene sequence: CDR1 LNHDA, CDR2 SQIVND (reference sequence). V dropped 7 bases and J dropped 4 bases, with 7 bases sitting between them. DNA for the CDR3: TGTGCCAGTAAGGCCCTCACCGGGGAGCTGTTTTTT. Translating it yields CASKALTGELFF.